These 27 T cell receptor beta chains were sequenced from one sample in a study of cytomegalovirus exposure and HLA in healthy donors. 13 Jbeta primers and 60 Vbeta primers were used for the PCR. Data came from immunoSEQ multiplex PCR; TCRdb stores just in-frame clones and leaves some out. This table has about 93,000 clones, roughly four fifths appearing once. The sequenced sample was PBMCs. These TCRs come from a man younger than 40 in good health and CMV-seronegative.

This clone was observed a few times. The chain joins TRBV29-1 to TRBJ2-2; 13 bases align to TRBD2. The CDR3 sequence is 20 residues long. The germline V gene has CDR1 SQVTM and CDR2 ANQGSEA. Trimming cost V 6 bases and J 7 bases; bases outside gene matches: 23. The DNA of the CDR3 is TGCAGCGTCCAAGGGGGCCTACTAGCGGGGGGGCCGCCTAGTAGCGGGGAGCTGTTTTTT. Translation: CSVQGGLLAGGPPSSGELFF.

The chain is built from TRBV5-5 and TRBJ1-4; 9 nucleotides line up with TRBD1. Unmatched junction bases numbered 12, after V lost 4 bases and J lost 8 bases. This CDR3 is 16 amino acids long. Germline values: CDR1 SGHKS, CDR2 YYEKEE (reference sequence). The CDR3 DNA reads TGTGCCAGCAGCAAACCCGGGACAGGGTTAAAGGAAAAACTGTTTTTT. This sequence encodes CASSKPGTGLKEKLFF.

The V call is TRBV7-2, the J call TRBJ2-1; a weak D match, TRBD1 (6 bases). The V end lost 5 bases, the J end lost 4 bases, and 12 bases lay between the germline ends. The CDR3 extends over 14 amino acids. The germline V gene has CDR1 SGHTA and CDR2 FQGNSA. The CDR3 loop is CASSLLDSYNEQFF. The CDR3, as DNA: TGTGCCAGCAGCCTCCTGGACAGTTACAATGAGCAGTTCTTC. Full variable domain (missing parts from reference TRBV7-2 and TRBJ2-1): GAGVSQSPSNKVTEKGKDVELRCDPISGHTALYWYRQSLGQGLEFLIYFQGNSAPDKSGLPSDRFSAERTGGSVSTLTIQRTQQEDSAVYLCASSLLDSYNEQFFGPGTRLTVL.

This clone has only a few counts. This chain joins TRBV5-6 and TRBJ1-1; D unresolved. The V end lost 4 bases, the J end lost 4 bases, and 8 bases lay between the germline ends. There are 12 residues in the CDR3. The germline V gene has CDR1 SGHDT and CDR2 YYEEEE. The CDR3 bases are TGTGCCAGCAGCCGCCGGGTCACTGAAGCTTTCTTT. Protein sequence: CASSRRVTEAFF.

This clone was detected only a few times. This chain links TRBV6-5 with TRBJ1-5, with D unclear. The V gene's germline CDR1 is MNHEY and CDR2 SVGAGI. The V gene lost 2 bases and the J gene lost 2 bases, with 4 bases spanning the gap. CDR3 length equals 13 residues. The CDR3 is CASSYGRNQPQHF. The CDR3 coding sequence is TGTGCCAGCAGTTACGGCCGCAATCAGCCCCAGCATTTT.

The chain joins TRBV4-2 to TRBJ1-2; no clear D. CDR3 length: 12 residues. The germline V gene encodes CDR1 LGHNA and CDR2 YNFKEQ. The ends were cut back, 8 bases at V and 5 bases at J, with 12 bases in the middle. The CDR3 DNA reads TGTGCCAGCGGCGTCCCGGGATATGGCTACACCTTC. Translating gives CASGVPGYGYTF.

V is TRBV19 and J is TRBJ2-1, with TRBD1 identical over 10 bases. CDR1 LNHDA and CDR2 SQIVND come from the germline V gene (reference sequence). V trimming: 5 bases; J trimming: 2 bases; junction bases outside the gene matches: 3. This CDR3 has 15 residues. The CDR3 sequence: CASSLGTGAYNEQFF. Here the CDR3 DNA reads TGTGCCAGTAGTCTCGGGACAGGGGCCTACAATGAGCAGTTCTTC.

The V gene is TRBV7-6, the J gene TRBJ1-4; D perhaps matches TRBD1 (6 bases). CDR3 length: 14 residues. Germline CDR1 is SGHVS and CDR2 is FNYEAQ. V was clipped by 5 bases and J by 8 bases, with 15 bases between them. CDR3 in amino acids: CASSHPGVGEKLFF. CDR3 sequence (DNA): TGTGCCAGCAGCCACCCAGGGGTCGGAGAAAAACTGTTTTTT.

The chain carries TRBV11-3 and TRBJ2-3; 7 bases align to TRBD1. In germline, CDR1 is SGHNT, CDR2 YENEEA. The V segment lost 6 bases and the J segment 6 bases; nucleotides outside the gene matches: 0. This CDR3 has 11 amino acids. The CDR3 spells CASRGQDTQYF. The CDR3 DNA sequence: TGTGCCAGCAGGGGACAGGATACGCAGTATTTT.

This chain connects TRBV28 to TRBJ1-5; 11 bases map to TRBD1. With 3 bases clipped from V and 3 bases from J, the junction kept 4 bases outside the gene matches. Germline V lookup: CDR1 MDHEN, CDR2 SYDVKM. This CDR3 spans 16 amino acids. The CDR3 nucleotides are TGTGCCAGCAGTTTTGGACAGGGGGCCTACAATCAGCCCCAGCATTTT. It codes for CASSFGQGAYNQPQHF.

The chain is built from TRBV6-1 and TRBJ1-1; D not resolved. CDR1 MNHNS and CDR2 SASEGT come from the germline V gene. The CDR3 runs 16 residues. The V gene lost 1 base and the J gene lost 4 bases, with 16 bases spanning the gap. In DNA, the CDR3 is TGTGCCAGCAGTGAAGGGACGGGAGCCGATGGCACTGAAGCTTTCTTT. Encoded protein: CASSEGTGADGTEAFF.

CDR3 residues: CASSIVVGGAEQYF. CDR3 sequence (DNA): TGTGCCAGTAGTATTGTCGTGGGGGGGGCCGAGCAGTACTTC. The chain links TRBV19 to TRBJ2-5; D is possibly TRBD2 (7 bases). The tail of the sequence fits TRBJ2-7 better, so the J call may be wrong. The length of the CDR3 is 14 residues. Germline-derived CDR1 and CDR2 are LNHDA and SQIVND (reference sequence).

The chain employs TRBV7-3 and TRBJ1-6; the D gene is possibly TRBD1 (5 bases). The germline CDR1 and CDR2 sequences are SGHTA and FQGTGA. Trimming stripped 5 bases from V and 7 bases from J, with 9 bases between. The CDR3 covers 13 residues. CDR3 sequence (DNA): TGTGCCAGCAGCCGCAGACAGAATTCACCCCTCCACTTT. Translation gives CASSRRQNSPLHF.

The chain combines TRBV13 with TRBJ2-1, with D tentatively TRBD2 (5 bases). CDR1 is PRHDT and CDR2 is FYEKMQ in the germline V gene (reference sequence). CDR3 size: 16 residues. Trimming left V 0 bases short and J 0 bases short, with 9 bases between. CDR3 amino acids: CASSLGAGSSYNEQFF. CDR3 DNA: TGTGCCAGCAGCTTAGGTGCTGGGAGCTCCTACAATGAGCAGTTCTTC.

The genes are TRBV11-3 and TRBJ2-3; the D gene is possibly TRBD2 (6 bases). V lost 6 bases and J 6 bases, leaving 22 bases between the germline ends. The CDR3 loop spans 16 amino acids. Germline lookup yields CDR1 SGHNT and CDR2 YENEEA. CDR3 sequence (DNA): TGTGCCAGCAGTAAAAGACTAGTTTCCCTTAGGGATACGCAGTATTTT. Its translation: CASSKRLVSLRDTQYF.

This clone appeared once. V is TRBV6-6 and J is TRBJ2-7; D perhaps matches TRBD2 (7 bases). The V gene's germline CDR1 is MNHNY and CDR2 SVGAGI (reference sequence). This CDR3 region has 15 residues. Trimming removed 9 bases at V and 5 bases at J, with 23 bases between. CDR3 coding DNA: TGTGCCAGTAATAGGGGGGGCTTCGCCCCTAACGAGCAGTACTTC. As protein: CASNRGGFAPNEQYF.

The genes are TRBV5-6 and TRBJ2-7, with 9 nucleotides matching TRBD2. J lost 2 bases, V lost 2 bases, and 5 bases had no gene match. Germline V gene data show CDR1 as SGHDT and CDR2 as YYEEEE. The CDR3 totals 15 residues. The CDR3 DNA reads as TGTGCCAGCAGCTTATTCCTAGCGGGGCCCTACGAGCAGTACTTC. Its translation is CASSLFLAGPYEQYF.

V is TRBV7-6 and J is TRBJ1-1; 8 nucleotides match TRBD1. Trimming took 1 base from V and 1 from J; bases not matched to a gene: 2. This CDR3 has 15 amino acids. Germline V gene sequence: CDR1 SGHVS, CDR2 FNYEAQ. The CDR3 loop is CASSLGRGRNTEAFF. For the CDR3, the DNA is TGTGCCAGCAGCTTAGGCAGGGGGCGGAACACTGAAGCTTTCTTT. Drawing the rest from reference TRBV7-6 and TRBJ1-1, the complete variable domain is GAGVSQSPRYKVTKRGQDVALRCDPISGHVSLYWYRQALGQGPEFLTYFNYEAQQDKSGLPNDRFSAERPEGSISTLTIQRTEQRDSAMYRCASSLGRGRNTEAFFGQGTRLTVV.

This clone was counted a few times. The chain has TRBV19 and TRBJ2-1; TRBD2 matches at 11 bases. This CDR3 is built from 15 residues. The V and J ends lost 5 bases and 4 bases, in that order; junction bases with no gene match: 4. From germline, CDR1 is LNHDA and CDR2 SQIVND (reference sequence). The CDR3 DNA is TGTGCCAGTAGTCCTAGCGGGGGGCGTTACAATGAGCAGTTCTTC. Protein sequence: CASSPSGGRYNEQFF.

This chain uses TRBV7-3 with TRBJ1-1, with no clear D. Trimming shortened V by 4 bases and J by 2 bases, and 14 bases separated the two germline ends. This CDR3 region has 15 residues. From germline, CDR1 is SGHTA and CDR2 FQGTGA. CDR3 in DNA: TGTGCCAGCAGCTCCCGTGGGCCCTCTAACACTGAAGCTTTCTTT. This codes for CASSSRGPSNTEAFF.

The chain couples TRBV7-3 to TRBJ2-3, with D maybe TRBD2 (6 bases). The CDR3 length is 14 residues. CDR1 and CDR2 from the germline V gene are SGHTA and FQGTGA. V lost 3 bases and J 1 base, leaving 8 bases between the germline ends. The CDR3 bases are TGTGCCAGCAGCTTTAGCGGCGGCACAGATACGCAGTATTTT. Translated, it gives CASSFSGGTDTQYF.

The V gene is TRBV11-2, the J gene TRBJ2-3, with TRBD2 matching 8 bases. The CDR3 is 16 residues long. V lost 1 base, J lost 1 base, and 4 bases stayed unmatched. Germline V CDR1 and CDR2: SGHAT, FQNNGV. CDR3 nucleotide sequence: TGTGCCAGCAGCTTAGGTGCCGGGGGGGGCACAGATACGCAGTATTTT. Translated, it gives CASSLGAGGGTDTQYF.

CDR3 in DNA: TGTGCCAGCAGCCTGACAGGGGGGCTCGAGCAGTACTTC. Encoded protein: CASSLTGGLEQYF. The chain recombines TRBV5-4 with TRBJ2-7; the match to TRBD1 covers 9 bases. The germline V gene has CDR1 SGHNT and CDR2 YYREEE (reference sequence). The CDR3 has 13 amino acids. Trimming removed 4 bases from V and 6 bases from J; junction bases left unmatched: 5.

The chain combines TRBV9 with TRBJ2-3, with TRBD1 identical over 7 bases. This CDR3 comprises 15 residues. Losses at the gene ends were 4 bases for V and 6 bases for J; bases not matched to a gene: 11. CDR1 SGDLS and CDR2 YYNGEE come from the germline V gene. CDR3 amino acids: CASSLKGTEWDTQYF. The CDR3 DNA is TGTGCCAGCAGCCTTAAAGGGACAGAATGGGATACGCAGTATTTT.

V usage is TRBV21-1 and J usage is TRBJ2-2; the table's D gene call, TRBD1, was not cross checked with the DNA. TRBV21-1 is an annotated pseudogene. The CDR3 sequence is 17 residues long. CDR3 sequence reads: CASSKWIQGWFTGELFF. CDR3 coding DNA: TGTGCCAGCAGCAAATGGATCCAGGGATGGTTCACCGGGGAGCTGTTTTTT.

The V gene is TRBV19, the J gene TRBJ1-2, with 7 bases matching TRBD1. Germline trimming cut 11 bases from V and 8 bases from J; bases unmatched to any gene: 11. Germline V gene lookup returns CDR1 LNHDA and CDR2 SQIVND (reference sequence). The CDR3 length is 12 residues. The chain's CDR3 is CAGSTGMGGYTF. CDR3 nucleotides: TGTGCCGGCTCGACAGGGATGGGAGGCTACACCTTC.

This clone was recorded a few times. The rearrangement joins TRBV10-3 to TRBJ1-2; possibly TRBD1 for D (6 bases). Germline V CDR1 and CDR2: ENHRY, SYGVKD. CDR3 size: 14 residues. V lost 4 bases and J 1 base, leaving 10 bases between the germline ends. CDR3 sequence: CAISGQVDNYGYTF. The DNA of the CDR3 is TGTGCCATCAGTGGACAGGTGGATAACTATGGCTACACCTTC.